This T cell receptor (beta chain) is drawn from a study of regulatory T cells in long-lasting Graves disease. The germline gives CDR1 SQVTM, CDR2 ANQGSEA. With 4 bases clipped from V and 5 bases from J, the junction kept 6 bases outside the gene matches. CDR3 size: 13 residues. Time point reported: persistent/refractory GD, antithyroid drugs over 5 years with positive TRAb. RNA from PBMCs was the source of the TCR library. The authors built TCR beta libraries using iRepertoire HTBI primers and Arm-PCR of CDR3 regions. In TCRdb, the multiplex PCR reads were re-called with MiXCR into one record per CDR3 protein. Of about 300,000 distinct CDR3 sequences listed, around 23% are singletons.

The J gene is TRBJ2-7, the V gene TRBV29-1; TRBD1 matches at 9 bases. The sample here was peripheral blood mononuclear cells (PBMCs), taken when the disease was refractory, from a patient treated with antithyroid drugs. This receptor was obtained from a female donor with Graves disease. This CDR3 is CSVGGTGLNEQYF. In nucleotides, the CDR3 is TGCAGCGTTGGGGGGACAGGGTTAAACGAGCAGTACTTC.